The rows below give T cell receptor beta chains drawn from one sample of a study of blood T cell repertoires in COVID-19. Sequencing used immunoSEQ multiplex PCR; TCRdb keeps in-frame clones, though not all of them. The data contain approximately 68,000 clones, about 81% of them singletons. Sequences were obtained from peripheral blood. Source of these receptors: a human donor in a cohort sampled during active COVID-19. The CDR3 runs from the conserved cysteine through the conserved F or W. The order of the fields is J gene, V gene, D gene, clone size, CDR3 DNA, CDR3 protein. D genes are given only for firm matches. Clone size is stated in some rows and not others, as once, few, many or a class when expanded.

>TRBJ2-7|TRBV7-2|TRBD1|.
TGTGCCAGCAGTCAACGGACAGGGACCTACGAGCAGTACTTC
CASSQRTGTYEQYF
>TRBJ2-1|TRBV4-1|.|once
TGCGCCAGCAGCCCCACCTCAGGGACTTACAATGAGCAGTTCTTC
CASSPTSGTYNEQFF
>TRBJ2-5|TRBV28|TRBD2|.
TGTGCCAGCAGTTTGACTAGCGTCCAAGAGACCCAGTACTTC
CASSLTSVQETQYF
>TRBJ2-2|TRBV3-1/TRBV3-2|.|few
TGTGCCAGCAGCCAAGTTCTAGTCGGGGAGCTGTTTTTT
CASSQVLVGELFF
>TRBJ1-1|TRBV11-1|.|.
TGTGCCAGCAGCCCCCGCCGCTGGGGAGGGGACACTGAAGCTTTCTTT
CASSPRRWGGDTEAFF
>TRBJ1-1|TRBV19|.|.
TGTGCCAGTAGTATCGGGGAATGGGCGGTCACTGAAGCTTTCTTT
CASSIGEWAVTEAFF
>TRBJ1-2|TRBV9|.|.
TGTGCCAGCAGCGTAGATGGAGGGTCCTATGGCTACACCTTC
CASSVDGGSYGYTF
>TRBJ1-1|TRBV10-1|.|.
TGCGCCAGCAGGGGAGCTACCATGAACACTGAAGCTTTCTTT
CASRGATMNTEAFF
>TRBJ2-3|TRBV5-4|TRBD1|.
TGTGCCAGCAGCGGGGGACAGGGCGGTACGCAGTATTTT
CASSGGQGGTQYF
>TRBJ2-7|TRBV7-9|TRBD1|.
TGTGCCAGCAGCGCCCCGACAGGGAGCCAGCCCTACGAGCAGTACTTC
CASSAPTGSQPYEQYF
>TRBJ2-7|TRBV5-4|TRBD2|.
TGTGCCAGCAGCTCCCGAGGGACTAGCGGGAGAACTAGGCAGTACTTC
CASSSRGTSGRTRQYF
>TRBJ1-1|TRBV4-3|.|.
TGCGCCAGCAGCCAAGATTTTTCCGGGGAGAACACTGAAGCTTTCTTT
CASSQDFSGENTEAFF
>TRBJ2-7|TRBV28|TRBD2|.
TGTGCCAGCAGTTTTAATTCCGGGGGAGCGGAGACTAGCGGGAGGGAGTACGAGCAGTACTTC
CASSFNSGGAETSGREYEQYF
>TRBJ1-1|TRBV10-3|.|.
TGTGCCATCAGTGAGTCAGGGAGGGGAAACACTGAAGCTTTCTTT
CAISESGRGNTEAFF
>TRBJ2-2|TRBV9|.|.
TGTGCCAGCAGCGTAGACGGTGGTACCGGGGAGCTGTTTTTT
CASSVDGGTGELFF
>TRBJ1-4|TRBV3-1/TRBV3-2|.|.
TGTGCCAGCAGCCCGGGGGAGGGAAAACTGTTTTTT
CASSPGEGKLFF
>TRBJ2-7|TRBV7-2|.|.
TGTGCCAGCAGCTTATCTTTTACTCTTGAGCAGTACTTC
CASSLSFTLEQYF
>TRBJ2-1|TRBV6-5|.|.
TGTGCCAGCGGGCCGGGATCGGGCGTTGAGCAGTTCTTC
CASGPGSGVEQFF
>TRBJ2-3|TRBV6-5|.|.
TGTGCCAGCAGTTCCCGCGACACAGATACGCAGTATTTT
CASSSRDTDTQYF
>TRBJ2-3|TRBV7-3|TRBD2|.
TGTGCCAGCAGTTACGGGCGGGCGGGAGGAGGGGCAGATACGCAGTATTTT
CASSYGRAGGGADTQYF
>TRBJ2-2|TRBV7-6|TRBD1|.
TGTGCCAGCAGCCCCCGGGACAGCTCAATCGGGGAGCTGTTTTTT
CASSPRDSSIGELFF
>TRBJ2-7|TRBV24-1|.|once
TGTGCCACCAGTGACCTTGACAAGACCGAGCAGTACTTC
CATSDLDKTEQYF
>TRBJ1-3|TRBV28|.|.
TGTGCCAGCAGTCCGTCCCACACCTTCATGGACACCATATATTTT
CASSPSHTFMDTIYF
>TRBJ2-3|TRBV14|TRBD2|once
TGTGCCAGCAGCCAAGATCGGCTAGCGGGAGAAATAATCGGAGGCACAGATACGCAGTATTTT
CASSQDRLAGEIIGGTDTQYF
>TRBJ1-4|TRBV21-1|.|.
TGTGCCAGCAGCTTAAAACCCCCAGGGGGCCCTGAAAAACTGTTTTTT
CASSLKPPGGPEKLFF
>TRBJ2-5|TRBV6-5|.|.
TGTGCCAGCAGCCGGACAGTCCAAGAGACCCAGTACTTC
CASSRTVQETQYF
>TRBJ2-7|TRBV28|TRBD1|.
TGTGCCAGCAGTTCTCTAATCGACAGGGCCCAGGGGTACGAGCAGTACTTC
CASSSLIDRAQGYEQYF
>TRBJ2-7|TRBV13|TRBD2|.
TGTGCCAGCAGATCTTCGGCGGGAGGGGATTACGAGCAGTACTTC
CASRSSAGGDYEQYF
>TRBJ2-2|TRBV7-8|TRBD2|.
TGTGCCAGCAACGAGCGGGGCGATCACGGGGAGCTGTTTTTT
CASNERGDHGELFF
>TRBJ2-5|TRBV7-6|TRBD1|.
TGTGCCAGCAGCTTAGTAGCCGGACAGGGGCCATACTTC
CASSLVAGQGPYF
>TRBJ2-5|TRBV4-3|TRBD1|once
TGCGCCAGCAGCCAAGATCTTCCGGACAGGGGCCTAACGCTAGAGACCCAGTACTTC
CASSQDLPDRGLTLETQYF
>TRBJ2-1|TRBV7-6|.|.
TGTGCCAGCAGCCCTTACAGGGTCAATGAGCAGTTCTTC
CASSPYRVNEQFF
>TRBJ1-5|TRBV27|TRBD1|once
TGTGCCAGCAGCACCTGGGACAGCCGAGATCAGCCCCAGCATTTT
CASSTWDSRDQPQHF
>TRBJ2-3|TRBV24-1|.|.
TGTGCCACCAGTGATTGGGGCGGGACCGACACAGATACGCAGTATTTT
CATSDWGGTDTDTQYF
>TRBJ2-1|TRBV9|TRBD2|.
TGTGCCAGCAGCTCCCTTGGGACTAGCAATGAGCAGTTCTTC
CASSSLGTSNEQFF
>TRBJ1-5|TRBV18|.|.
TGTGCCAGCTCACCCGAGGGAAACAATCAGCCCCAGCATTTT
CASSPEGNNQPQHF
>TRBJ2-7|TRBV7-9|TRBD2|.
TGTGCCAGCAGCCTTTTAGCGGGAACACCCGACGAGCAGTACTTC
CASSLLAGTPDEQYF
>TRBJ2-7|TRBV29-1|TRBD2|.
TGCAGCGTTGAAGAGGGGGGGGTAGCGGGAACCTACGAGCAGTACTTC
CSVEEGGVAGTYEQYF
>TRBJ2-5|TRBV18|TRBD2|.
TGTGCCAGCTCACCAAGGGGGACTAGCGGACAAGAGACCCAGTACTTC
CASSPRGTSGQETQYF
>TRBJ2-1|TRBV20-1|.|.
TGCAGTGCCTACTACAATGAGCAGTTCTTC
CSAYYNEQFF
>TRBJ1-1|TRBV30|.|once
TGTGCCTGGAGTGCCAAGGAGGGGTGGAACACTGAAGCTTTCTTT
CAWSAKEGWNTEAFF
>TRBJ2-3|TRBV5-1|TRBD2|.
TGCGCCAGCAGCTTGAAAGATAGCGGGACTTTCACAGATACGCAGTATTTT
CASSLKDSGTFTDTQYF
>TRBJ1-5|TRBV6-5|.|.
TGTGCCAGCAGCTGGGCAGGAGGGGATAATCAGCCCCAGCATTTT
CASSWAGGDNQPQHF
>TRBJ1-3|TRBV7-9|.|.
TGTGCCAGCAGCCCCCAGCCACAGGGAAACACCATATATTTT
CASSPQPQGNTIYF
>TRBJ2-1|TRBV15|.|.
TGTGCCACCAGCAGAGAATATGGGACATCGCACAATGAGCAGTTCTTC
CATSREYGTSHNEQFF
>TRBJ2-2|TRBV5-4|TRBD1|.
TGTGCCAGCAGCTTGGAGTATGGGGGACAGGGGGGAGCCGGGGAGCTGTTTTTT
CASSLEYGGQGGAGELFF
>TRBJ2-1|TRBV28|.|.
TGTGCCAGCAGTTCCAGGGACTCGGAGGGGTTCAATGAGCAGTTCTTC
CASSSRDSEGFNEQFF
>TRBJ2-1|TRBV5-1|.|once
TGCGCCAGCAGCTTGGCCGGTCCGAGGCCCTACAATGAGCAGTTCTTC
CASSLAGPRPYNEQFF
>TRBJ2-7|TRBV7-9|.|few
TGTGCCAGCAGCTTTGGACAGCCCTCCTACGAGCAGTACTTC
CASSFGQPSYEQYF
>TRBJ2-5|TRBV5-1|.|.
TGCGCCAGCAGCTTGTGGGAACCGGGGGAGACCCAGTACTTC
CASSLWEPGETQYF
>TRBJ1-2|TRBV27|.|.
TGTGCCAGCAGTTTCGACAGATGGGGCGGCTACACCTTC
CASSFDRWGGYTF
>TRBJ2-5|TRBV24-1|TRBD2|.
TGTGCCACCAGTGATTTAGGCGCCACCGGGACTAGCGGACAAGAGACCCAGTACTTC
CATSDLGATGTSGQETQYF